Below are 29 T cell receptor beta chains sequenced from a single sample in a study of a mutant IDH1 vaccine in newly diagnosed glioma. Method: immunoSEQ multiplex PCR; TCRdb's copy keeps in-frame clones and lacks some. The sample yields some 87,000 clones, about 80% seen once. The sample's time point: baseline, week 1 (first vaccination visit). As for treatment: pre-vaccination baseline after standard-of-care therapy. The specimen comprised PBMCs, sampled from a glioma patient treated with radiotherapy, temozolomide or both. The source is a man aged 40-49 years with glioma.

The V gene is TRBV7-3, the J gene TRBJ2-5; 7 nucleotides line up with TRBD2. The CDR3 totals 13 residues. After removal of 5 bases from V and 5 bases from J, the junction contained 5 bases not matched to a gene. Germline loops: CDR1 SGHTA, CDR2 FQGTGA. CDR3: CASSSQAGETQYF. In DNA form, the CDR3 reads TGTGCCAGCAGCAGTCAAGCGGGGGAGACCCAGTACTTC.

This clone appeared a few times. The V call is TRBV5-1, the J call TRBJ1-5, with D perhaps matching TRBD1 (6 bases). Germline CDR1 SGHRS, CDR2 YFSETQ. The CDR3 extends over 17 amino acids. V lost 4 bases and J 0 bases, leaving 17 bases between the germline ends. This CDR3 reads CASSLGAGTLSNQPQHF. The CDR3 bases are TGCGCCAGCAGCCTGGGGGCAGGCACCCTTAGCAATCAGCCCCAGCATTTT.

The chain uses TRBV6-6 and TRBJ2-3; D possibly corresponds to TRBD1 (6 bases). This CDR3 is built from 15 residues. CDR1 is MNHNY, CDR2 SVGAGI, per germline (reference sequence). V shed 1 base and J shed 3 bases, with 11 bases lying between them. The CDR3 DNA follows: TGTGCCAGCAGTTACTTCGAGGACAGAACAGATACGCAGTATTTT. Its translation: CASSYFEDRTDTQYF.

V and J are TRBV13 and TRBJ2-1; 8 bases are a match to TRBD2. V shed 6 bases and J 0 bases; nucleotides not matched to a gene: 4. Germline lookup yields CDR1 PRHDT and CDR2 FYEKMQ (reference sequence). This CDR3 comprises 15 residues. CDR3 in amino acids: CASRYSGNSYNEQFF. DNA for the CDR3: TGTGCCAGCAGATATAGCGGGAACTCCTACAATGAGCAGTTCTTC.

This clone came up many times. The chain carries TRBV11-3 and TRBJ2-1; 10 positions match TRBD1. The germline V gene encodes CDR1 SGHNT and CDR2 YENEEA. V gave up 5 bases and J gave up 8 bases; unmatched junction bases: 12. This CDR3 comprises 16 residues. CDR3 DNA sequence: TGTGCCAGCAGCACCCGAACCGGGACAGGGGTAGATGAGCAGTTCTTC. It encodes CASSTRTGTGVDEQFF.

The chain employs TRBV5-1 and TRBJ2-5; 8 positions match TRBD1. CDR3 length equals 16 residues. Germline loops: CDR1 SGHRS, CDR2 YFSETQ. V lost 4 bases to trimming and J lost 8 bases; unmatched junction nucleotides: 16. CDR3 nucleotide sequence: TGCGCCAGCAGCACCGGACAGGGTCTTACCGGGGGAACCCAGTACTTC. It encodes CASSTGQGLTGGTQYF.

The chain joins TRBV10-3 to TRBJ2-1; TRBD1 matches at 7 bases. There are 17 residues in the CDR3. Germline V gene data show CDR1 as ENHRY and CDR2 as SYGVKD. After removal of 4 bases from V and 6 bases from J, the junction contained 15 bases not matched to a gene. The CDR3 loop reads CAISGVPKGGDGNEQFF. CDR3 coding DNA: TGTGCCATCAGTGGCGTACCCAAAGGGGGCGACGGCAATGAGCAGTTCTTC.

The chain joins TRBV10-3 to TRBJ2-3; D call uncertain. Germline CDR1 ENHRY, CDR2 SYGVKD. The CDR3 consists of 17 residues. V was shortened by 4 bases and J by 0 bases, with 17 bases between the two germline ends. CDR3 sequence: CAISVDLIGSSTDTQYF. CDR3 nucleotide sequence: TGTGCCATCAGTGTTGACCTTATAGGGTCTAGCACAGATACGCAGTATTTT.

Here the CDR3 reads CATSKRGDPSSQPQHF. The DNA of the CDR3 is TGTGCCACCAGCAAAAGGGGTGACCCTAGCTCTCAGCCCCAGCATTTT. This chain links TRBV15 with TRBJ1-5; possibly TRBD1 for D (5 bases). The CDR3 has 16 residues. The V and J ends lost 4 bases and 6 bases respectively, with 19 bases between them. Germline V gives CDR1 LNHNV, CDR2 YYDKDF (reference sequence).

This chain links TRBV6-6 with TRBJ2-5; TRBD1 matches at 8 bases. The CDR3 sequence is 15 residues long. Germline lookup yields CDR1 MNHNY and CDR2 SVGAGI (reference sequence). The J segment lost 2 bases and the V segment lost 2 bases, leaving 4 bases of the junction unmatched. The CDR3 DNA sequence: TGTGCCAGCAGTTACCCCAGGGGGCAACAAGAGACCCAGTACTTC. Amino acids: CASSYPRGQQETQYF.

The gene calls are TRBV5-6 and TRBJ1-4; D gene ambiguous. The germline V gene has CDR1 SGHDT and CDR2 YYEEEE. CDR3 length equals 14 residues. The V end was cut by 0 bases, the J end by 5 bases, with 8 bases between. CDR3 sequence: CASSLGLTNEKLFF. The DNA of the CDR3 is TGTGCCAGCAGCTTGGGTCTTACAAATGAAAAACTGTTTTTT.

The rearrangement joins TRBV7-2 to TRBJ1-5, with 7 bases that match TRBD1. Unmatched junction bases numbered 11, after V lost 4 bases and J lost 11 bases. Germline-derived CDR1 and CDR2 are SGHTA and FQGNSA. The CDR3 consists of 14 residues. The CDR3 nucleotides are TGTGCCAGCAGCTCAGGGGGGGGCCAGTTGGCCCAGCATTTT. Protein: CASSSGGGQLAQHF.

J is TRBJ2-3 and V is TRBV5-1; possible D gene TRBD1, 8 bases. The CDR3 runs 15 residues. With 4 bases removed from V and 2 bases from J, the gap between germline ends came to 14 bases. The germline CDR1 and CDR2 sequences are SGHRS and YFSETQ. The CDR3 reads CASSLQGDYTDTQYF. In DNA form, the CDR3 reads TGCGCCAGCAGCCTACAGGGGGACTACACAGATACGCAGTATTTT. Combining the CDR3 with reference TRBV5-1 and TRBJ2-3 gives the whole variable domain KAGVTQTPRYLIKTRGQQVTLSCSPISGHRSVSWYQQTPGQGLQFLFEYFSETQRNKGNFPGRFSGRQFSNSRSEMNVSTLELGDSALYLCASSLQGDYTDTQYFGPGTRLTVL.

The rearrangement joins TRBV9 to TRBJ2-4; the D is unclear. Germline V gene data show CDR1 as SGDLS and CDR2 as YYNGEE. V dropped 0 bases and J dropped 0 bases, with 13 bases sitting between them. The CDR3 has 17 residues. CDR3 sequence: CASSVEGTSLAKNIQYF. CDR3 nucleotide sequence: TGTGCCAGCAGCGTAGAGGGAACAAGCTTAGCCAAAAACATTCAGTACTTC.

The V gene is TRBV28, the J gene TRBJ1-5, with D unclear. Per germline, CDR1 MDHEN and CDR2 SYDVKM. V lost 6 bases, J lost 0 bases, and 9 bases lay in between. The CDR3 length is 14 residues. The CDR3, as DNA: TGTGCCAGCAGCTTCGGTTTTAGCAATCAGCCCCAGCATTTT. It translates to CASSFGFSNQPQHF.

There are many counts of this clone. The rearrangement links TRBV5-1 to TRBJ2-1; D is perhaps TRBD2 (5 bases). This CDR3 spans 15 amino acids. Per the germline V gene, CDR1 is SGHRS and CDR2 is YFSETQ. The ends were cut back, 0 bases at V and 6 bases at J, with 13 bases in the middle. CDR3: CASSLVVGLSNEQFF. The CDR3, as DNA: TGCGCCAGCAGCTTGGTCGTAGGACTGTCCAATGAGCAGTTCTTC.

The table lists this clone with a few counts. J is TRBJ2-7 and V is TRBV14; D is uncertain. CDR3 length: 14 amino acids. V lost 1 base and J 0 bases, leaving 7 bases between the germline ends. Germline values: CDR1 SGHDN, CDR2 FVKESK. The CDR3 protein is CASSQGLYSYEQYF. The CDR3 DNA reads TGTGCCAGCAGCCAAGGGCTCTACTCCTACGAGCAGTACTTC. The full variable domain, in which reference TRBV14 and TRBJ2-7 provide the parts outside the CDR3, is EAGVTQFPSHSVIEKGQTVTLRCDPISGHDNLYWYRRVMGKEIKFLLHFVKESKQDESGMPNNRFLAERTGGTYSTLKVQPAELEDSGVYFCASSQGLYSYEQYFGPGTRLTVT.

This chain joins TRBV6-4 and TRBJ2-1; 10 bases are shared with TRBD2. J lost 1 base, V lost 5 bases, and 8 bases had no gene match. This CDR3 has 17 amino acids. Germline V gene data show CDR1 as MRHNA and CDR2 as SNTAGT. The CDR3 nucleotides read TGTGCCAGCAGTCGAGCGGGAGGGCCGAGTTCCTACAATGAGCAGTTCTTC. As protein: CASSRAGGPSSYNEQFF.

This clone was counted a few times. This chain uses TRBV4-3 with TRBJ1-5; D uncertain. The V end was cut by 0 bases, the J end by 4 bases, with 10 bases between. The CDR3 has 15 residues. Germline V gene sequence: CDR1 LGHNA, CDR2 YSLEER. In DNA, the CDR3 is TGCGCCAGCAGCCAAGATTGGAGGCTAAATCAGCCCCAGCATTTT. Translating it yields CASSQDWRLNQPQHF.

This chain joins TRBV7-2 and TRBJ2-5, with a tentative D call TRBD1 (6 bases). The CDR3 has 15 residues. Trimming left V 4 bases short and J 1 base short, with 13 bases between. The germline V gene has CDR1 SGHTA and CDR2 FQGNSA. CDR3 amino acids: CASSSQGFPQETQYF. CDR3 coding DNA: TGTGCCAGCAGCTCACAGGGATTTCCCCAAGAGACCCAGTACTTC.

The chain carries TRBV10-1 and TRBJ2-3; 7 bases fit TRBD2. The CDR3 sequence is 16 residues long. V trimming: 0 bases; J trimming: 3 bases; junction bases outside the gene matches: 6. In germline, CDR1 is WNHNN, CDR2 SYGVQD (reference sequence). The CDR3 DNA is TGCGCCAGCAGTGAGTCTGCGAGACTAGCAACAGATACGCAGTATTTT. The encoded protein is CASSESARLATDTQYF.

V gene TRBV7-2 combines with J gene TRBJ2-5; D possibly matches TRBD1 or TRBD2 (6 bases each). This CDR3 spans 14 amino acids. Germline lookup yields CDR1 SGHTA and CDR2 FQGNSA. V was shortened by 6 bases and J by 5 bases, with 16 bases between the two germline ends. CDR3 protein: CASREGGAAETQYF. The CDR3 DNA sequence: TGTGCCAGCAGAGAGGGGGGCGCGGCCGAGACCCAGTACTTC.

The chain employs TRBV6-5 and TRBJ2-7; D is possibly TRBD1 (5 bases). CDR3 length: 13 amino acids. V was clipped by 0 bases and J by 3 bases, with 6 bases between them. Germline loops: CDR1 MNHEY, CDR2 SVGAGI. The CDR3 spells CASSYSDSYEQYF. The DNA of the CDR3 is TGTGCCAGCAGTTACTCTGACAGCTACGAGCAGTACTTC.

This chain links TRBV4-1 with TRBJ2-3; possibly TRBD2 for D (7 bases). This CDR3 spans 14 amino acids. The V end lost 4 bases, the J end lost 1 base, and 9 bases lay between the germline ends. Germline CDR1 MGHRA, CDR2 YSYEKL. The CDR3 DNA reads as TGCGCCAGCAGCCTAGGGGGGGGCACAGATACGCAGTATTTT. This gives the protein CASSLGGGTDTQYF.

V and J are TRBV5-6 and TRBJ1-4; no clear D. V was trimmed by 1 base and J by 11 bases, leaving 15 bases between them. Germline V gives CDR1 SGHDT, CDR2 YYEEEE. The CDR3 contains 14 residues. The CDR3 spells CASSLWSQQTKLFF. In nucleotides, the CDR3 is TGTGCCAGCAGCTTGTGGAGTCAACAGACTAAACTGTTTTTT. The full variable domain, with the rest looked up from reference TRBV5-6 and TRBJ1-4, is DAGVTQSPTHLIKTRGQQVTLRCSPKSGHDTVSWYQQALGQGPQFIFQYYEEEERQRGNFPDRFSGHQFPNYSSELNVNALLLGDSALYLCASSLWSQQTKLFFGSGTQLSVL.

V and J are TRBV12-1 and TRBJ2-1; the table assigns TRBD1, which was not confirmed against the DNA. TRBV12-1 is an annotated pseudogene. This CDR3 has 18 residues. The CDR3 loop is CASSFIRRAHEAYNEQFF. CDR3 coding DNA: TGTGCCAGCAGCTTTATCCGCAGGGCGCATGAGGCCTACAATGAGCAGTTCTTC.

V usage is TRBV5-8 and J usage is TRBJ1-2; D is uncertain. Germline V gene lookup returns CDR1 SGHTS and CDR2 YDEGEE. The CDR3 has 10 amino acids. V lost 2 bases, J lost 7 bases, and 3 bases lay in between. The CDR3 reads CASSFVGYTF. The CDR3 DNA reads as TGTGCCAGCAGCTTCGTTGGCTACACCTTC.

The CDR3 is CASNYQGAKNTEAFF. Written as DNA, the CDR3 is TGTGCCAGCAACTACCAGGGGGCGAAAAACACTGAAGCTTTCTTT. The chain combines TRBV6-5 with TRBJ1-1; 8 nucleotides line up with TRBD1. Germline V lookup: CDR1 MNHEY, CDR2 SVGAGI. The CDR3 is 15 amino acids. V trimming: 7 bases; J trimming: 2 bases; junction bases outside the gene matches: 9.

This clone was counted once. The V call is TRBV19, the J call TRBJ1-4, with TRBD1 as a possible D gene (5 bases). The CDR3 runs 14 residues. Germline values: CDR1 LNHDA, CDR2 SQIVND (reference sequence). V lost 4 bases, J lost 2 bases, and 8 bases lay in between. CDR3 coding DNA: TGTGCCAGTAGTAACAGGAATACTAATGAAAAACTGTTTTTT. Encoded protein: CASSNRNTNEKLFF.